The T cell receptor beta chain described here comes from a study of control samples from healthy donors and cancer patients. This clone was counted between two and nine times. This CDR3 is built from 11 residues. CDR1 and CDR2 (germline): SQVTM, ANQGSEA. The ends were cut back, 8 bases at V and 5 bases at J, with 11 bases in the middle. Only in-frame clones appear in the TCRdb table, and some are missing; sequencing was by immunoSEQ multiplex PCR. The sample records 45,000 or so clones, 80% to 95% being singletons. Specimen: PBMCs. The chain has TRBV29-1 and TRBJ2-3; D possibly corresponds to TRBD1 (7 bases). This receptor was obtained from a woman aged 40-49 years with head and neck cancer. The CDR3 DNA sequence: TGCAGCTTCAGGGGGGAAGATACGCAGTATTTT. It codes for CSFRGEDTQYF.